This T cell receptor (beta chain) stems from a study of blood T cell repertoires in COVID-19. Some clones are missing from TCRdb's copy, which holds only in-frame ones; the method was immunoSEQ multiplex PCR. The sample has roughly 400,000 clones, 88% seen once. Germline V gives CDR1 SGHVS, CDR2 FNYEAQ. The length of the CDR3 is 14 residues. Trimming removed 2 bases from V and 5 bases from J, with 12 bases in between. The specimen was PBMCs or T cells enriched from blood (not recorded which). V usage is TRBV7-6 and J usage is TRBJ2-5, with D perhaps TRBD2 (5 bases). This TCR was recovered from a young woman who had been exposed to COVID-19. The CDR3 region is CASSLHLSGETQYF. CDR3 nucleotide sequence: TGTGCCAGCAGCTTACACCTGTCGGGGGAGACCCAGTACTTC.